Below, one T cell receptor beta chain is given with its context. Its antigen is not identified. From the reads, TCRdb called clonotypes with MiXCR, one entry per CDR3 protein. The sample has under 850,000 distinct CDR3 sequences; roughly 33% are singletons. This sample is part of a study of T cell repertoires in cytomegalovirus infection. The study, taken as a whole, reports: HLA-C-restricted CMV-specific TCR beta clonotypes were dominant in the ex vivo response.

Trimming cost V 0 bases and J 5 bases; bases outside gene matches: 7. The CDR3 totals 17 residues. Per the germline V gene, CDR1 is SGHTA and CDR2 is FQGNSA. This clonotype originated in a human donor in good health (CMV status not recorded). Some clones in this sample may be carry-over from other donors' samples. The sample here was cultured PBMCs, taken from culture after CMV antigen stimulation. The chain recombines TRBV7-2 with TRBJ2-7, with 13 bases lining up with TRBD2. CDR3 residues: CASSLAGGTSGIHEQYF. CDR3 in DNA: TGTGCCAGCAGCTTAGCGGGAGGGACTAGCGGGATCCACGAGCAGTACTTC. Full variable domain (remainder filled in from reference TRBV7-2 and TRBJ2-7): GAGVSQSPSNKVTEKGKDVELRCDPISGHTALYWYRQSLGQGLEFLIYFQGNSAPDKSGLPSDRFSAERTGGSVSTLTIQRTQQEDSAVYLCASSLAGGTSGIHEQYFGPGTRLTVT.